The TCR beta chain under discussion was sequenced for a study of shared clonotypes between healthy human individuals. The wider study: A couple of women and a few men aged 18 to 49 served as donors.

The J segment lost 6 bases and the V segment lost 6 bases, leaving 3 bases of the junction unmatched. This CDR3 is 13 amino acids long. The germline V gene has CDR1 MNHNS and CDR2 SASEGT. Regarding this clone: Its specificity is unknown.

Assay used: immunoSEQ multiplex PCR; TCRdb lists only in-frame clones, some missing. The table includes approximately 1.5 million clones, 95% to 99% detected once. Study findings and constraints: With few donors, the genetic and exposure-history diversity represented was limited. Inspection by rarefaction showed sorted-subset sequencing to be incomplete despite large depth. The generation probabilities recorded for non-shared clonotypes fell below those of clonotypes shared by all four donors.

The sequenced sample was naive CD4+ T cells sorted from blood. Subset noted: CD45RA+ positively selected. The rearrangement links TRBV6-1 to TRBJ2-2, with TRBD1 matching 8 bases. The sequence derives from a man younger than 45 in good health. In DNA form, the CDR3 reads TGTGCCAGCAGCATCAGGGGGCCCGGGGAGCTGTTTTTT. Its protein product is CASSIRGPGELFF.